Described below is a single T cell receptor (beta chain) sequence and its context. The sample originates from a study of blood T cell repertoires in COVID-19. V dropped 0 bases and J dropped 2; count of bases not matched to a gene: 4. The CDR3 is made up of 16 amino acids. Germline V gene lookup returns CDR1 SGHRS and CDR2 YFSETQ. Generated by immunoSEQ multiplex PCR, the TCRdb table keeps only in-frame clones and is missing some. The sample includes some 130,000 clones, approximately 90% seen only once; the top ten take around 3%. Sequenced material: peripheral blood. The clonotype comes from a man between 60 and 75 years old with active or convalescent COVID-19. This chain joins TRBV5-1 and TRBJ1-4; TRBD1 matches at 7 bases. The chain's CDR3 is CASSLGQGSTNEKLFF. CDR3 bases: TGCGCCAGCAGCTTGGGACAGGGAAGCACTAATGAAAAACTGTTTTTT. The full variable domain, completed using reference TRBV5-1 and TRBJ1-4, is KAGVTQTPRYLIKTRGQQVTLSCSPISGHRSVSWYQQTPGQGLQFLFEYFSETQRNKGNFPGRFSGRQFSNSRSEMNVSTLELGDSALYLCASSLGQGSTNEKLFFGSGTQLSVL.